This TCR beta chain was identified in a study of T cell repertoires in cytomegalovirus infection. This clonotype has ten or more counts. Its antigen is unidentified. From the reads, TCRdb called clonotypes with MiXCR, one entry per CDR3 protein. The table shows about 890,000 distinct CDR3 sequences, with approximately 31% occurring only once. The CDR3 consists of 13 residues. Germline assignment: CDR1 LNHDA and CDR2 SQIVND (reference sequence). V was shortened by 5 bases and J by 9 bases, with 11 bases between the two germline ends. The sequencing used cultured CD8+ T cells from PBMCs, collected from culture after CMV antigen stimulation. The receptor's source is a human donor in good health (CMV status not recorded). Some clones in this sample may be carry-over from other donors' samples. This chain uses TRBV19 with TRBJ2-6, with a tentative D call TRBD2 (5 bases). The CDR3 loop is CASSPRRDNVLTF. The DNA for the CDR3 is TGTGCCAGTAGTCCCCGTCGGGACAACGTCCTGACTTTC.